This is a list of T cell receptor beta chains from one sample in a study of early T cells in non-severe SARS-CoV-2 infection. TCRdb passed the 5' RACE reads through MiXCR, listing each CDR3 protein once. The data contain almost 45,000 distinct CDR3 sequences, 6.1% of them singletons. Material: whole blood. Receptors originate from an adult who was a healthcare worker with PCR-confirmed SARS-CoV-2 infection or an uninfected control (not recorded which). CDR3s include the opening cysteine and the closing phenylalanine or tryptophan. A D gene is named only where the DNA matches it firmly. Expanded clones get a size class; other rows say once, few or many, or leave the size out.

CDR3aa	CDR3nt	v_gene	j_gene	abundance	d_gene
CASRQAEAFF	TGTGCCAGCAGACAGGCCGAAGCTTTCTTT	TRBV3-1	TRBJ1-1	few	NA
CSAFRVPYGYTF	TGCAGTGCATTCAGGGTTCCCTATGGCTACACCTTC	TRBV20-1	TRBJ1-2	many	NA
CASSSSVASYGYEQYF	TGTGCCAGCAGTTCTAGTGTGGCTAGCTATGGCTACGAGCAGTACTTC	TRBV6-1	TRBJ2-7	few	NA
CAWSVPSLYNEQFF	TGTGCCTGGAGTGTACCCTCCCTCTACAATGAGCAGTTCTTC	TRBV30	TRBJ2-1	NA	NA
CASSYGWASGELFF	TGTGCCAGCAGTTACGGATGGGCATCCGGGGAGCTGTTTTTT	TRBV6-5	TRBJ2-2	few	NA
CASIGGLVTEAFF	TGTGCCAGCATCGGGGGGCTGGTCACTGAAGCTTTCTTT	TRBV6-1	TRBJ1-1	NA	NA
CASSSMGQGGNQPQHF	TGTGCCAGCAGCTCAATGGGACAGGGCGGCAATCAGCCCCAGCATTTT	TRBV7-8	TRBJ1-5	many	TRBD1
CASSLRWGETQYF	TGCGCCAGCAGCTTACGTTGGGGAGAGACCCAGTACTTC	TRBV5-1	TRBJ2-5	few	NA
CSYARDRYQPQHF	TGCAGCTATGCCCGGGACCGATATCAGCCCCAGCATTTT	TRBV29-1	TRBJ1-5	NA	NA
CATGQGSDTQYF	TGTGCCACCGGACAGGGTTCAGATACGCAGTATTTT	TRBV12-3/TRBV12-4	TRBJ2-3	few	TRBD1
CAISVEGGLGEQFF	TGTGCCATCAGTGTAGAGGGGGGGCTCGGTGAGCAGTTCTTC	TRBV10-3	TRBJ2-1	many	NA
CASSLTSVSSYEQYF	TGTGCCAGCAGCTTAACTAGCGTCAGCTCCTACGAGCAGTACTTC	TRBV7-2	TRBJ2-7	NA	TRBD2
CASSESSSKGRQPQHF	TGTGCCAGCAGTGAGTCGAGCTCAAAAGGGCGCCAGCCCCAGCATTTT	TRBV2	TRBJ1-5	many	NA
CASAVAGLSYNEQFF	TGTGCGAGTGCAGTAGCGGGGCTATCCTACAATGAGCAGTTCTTC	TRBV28	TRBJ2-1	many	TRBD2
CASGFTRGLAVTDTQYF	TGTGCTAGTGGTTTCACTAGGGGATTGGCGGTCACAGATACGCAGTATTTT	TRBV12-5	TRBJ2-3	NA	NA
CASSLYQGVANYGYTF	TGTGCCAGCAGCCTCTACCAGGGAGTCGCTAACTATGGCTACACCTTC	TRBV28	TRBJ1-2	few	NA
CSASVGGHEQYF	TGCAGTGCTAGTGTAGGGGGCCACGAGCAGTACTTC	TRBV20-1	TRBJ2-7	NA	TRBD1
CSAGLAGKETQYF	TGCAGTGCGGGACTAGCGGGGAAAGAGACCCAGTACTTC	TRBV20-1	TRBJ2-5	few	TRBD2
CASSLGPGQGTQYF	TGTGCCAGCAGCTTAGGGCCGGGACAGGGCACGCAGTATTTT	TRBV7-2	TRBJ2-3	many	TRBD1
CSVEPDSTYEQYF	TGCAGCGTTGAACCCGACAGTACCTACGAGCAGTACTTC	TRBV29-1	TRBJ2-7	NA	NA
CASRAMGEQFF	TGTGCCAGCAGGGCTATGGGTGAGCAGTTCTTC	TRBV28	TRBJ2-1	many	NA
CASIQGAQGNSPLHF	TGTGCCAGCATACAGGGGGCGCAAGGGAATTCACCCCTCCACTTT	TRBV6-2/TRBV6-3	TRBJ1-6	many	TRBD1
CASSLREGVYEQYF	TGTGCCAGCAGTTTAAGGGAAGGGGTCTACGAGCAGTACTTC	TRBV12-3/TRBV12-4	TRBJ2-7	NA	NA
CASSSGTPIYEQYF	TGTGCCAGCAGCTCCGGGACACCGATATACGAGCAGTACTTC	TRBV6-5	TRBJ2-7	NA	NA
CASRKTGGAGGYTF	TGTGCCAGCAGAAAAACAGGGGGTGCCGGCGGCTACACCTTC	TRBV7-2	TRBJ1-2	NA	TRBD1
CAWSLGEKLFF	TGTGCCTGGAGTCTGGGGGAAAAACTGTTTTTT	TRBV30	TRBJ1-4	many	NA
CASSRGPLEGYTF	TGTGCCAGCAGTCGCGGACCACTCGAAGGCTACACCTTC	TRBV12-3/TRBV12-4	TRBJ1-2	many	NA
CMTSGGGGTQYF	TGCATGACTAGCGGGGGGGGAGGTACGCAGTATTTT	TRBV20-1	TRBJ2-3	few	TRBD2
CSARGDGNTIYF	TGCAGTGCTAGAGGCGATGGAAACACCATATATTTT	TRBV20-1	TRBJ1-3	many	NA
CASSFSGGAFEQYF	TGTGCCAGCAGCTTCAGCGGGGGGGCGTTCGAGCAGTACTTC	TRBV7-2	TRBJ2-7	NA	TRBD2
CAGGLAHSSYEQYF	TGTGCCGGAGGCTTGGCGCATAGCTCCTACGAGCAGTACTTC	TRBV7-9	TRBJ2-7	many	NA
CATSREYPGQGIHEQYF	TGTGCCACCAGCAGAGAGTACCCGGGACAGGGGATACACGAGCAGTACTTC	TRBV15	TRBJ2-7	NA	TRBD1
CASSLEGGSYNEQFF	TGTGCCAGCAGTTTAGAAGGGGGCTCCTACAATGAGCAGTTCTTC	TRBV27	TRBJ2-1	many	NA
CASSPGTVYEQYF	TGTGCCAGCAGCCCCGGGACAGTCTACGAGCAGTACTTC	TRBV7-9	TRBJ2-7	many	TRBD1
CASSPNRANTEAFF	TGTGCCAGCAGTCCCAACAGGGCGAACACTGAAGCTTTCTTT	TRBV11-1	TRBJ1-1	few	NA
CASSSRQGNEQYF	TGTGCCAGCAGTTCCCGACAGGGTAACGAGCAGTACTTC	TRBV12-3/TRBV12-4	TRBJ2-7	many	TRBD1
CASSVVDTRMGTGELFF	TGTGCCAGCAGCGTAGTAGACACCCGAATGGGCACCGGGGAGCTGTTTTTT	TRBV9	TRBJ2-2	many	NA
CAITGGRYTEAFF	TGTGCCATCACAGGGGGCAGGTACACTGAAGCTTTCTTT	TRBV10-3	TRBJ1-1	many	TRBD1
CASSPGTVLPNSPLHF	TGCGCCAGCAGCCCGGGGACAGTACTCCCTAATTCACCCCTCCACTTT	TRBV5-1	TRBJ1-6	many	TRBD1
CASSLGSQETQYF	TGCGCCAGCAGCTTGGGCAGTCAAGAGACCCAGTACTTC	TRBV5-1	TRBJ2-5	many	NA
CSARDPLHEQYF	TGCAGTGCTAGAGACCCGCTGCACGAGCAGTACTTC	TRBV20-1	TRBJ2-7	many	NA
CAISRTSGGADADTQYF	TGTGCCATCAGCCGGACTAGCGGGGGGGCCGACGCAGATACGCAGTATTTT	TRBV10-3	TRBJ2-3	NA	TRBD2
CASSSARGNYGYTF	TGTGCCAGCAGCTCCGCGCGGGGAAACTATGGCTACACCTTC	TRBV7-2	TRBJ1-2	many	NA
CASSPLGEKLFF	TGTGCCAGCAGCCCCCTAGGGGAAAAACTGTTTTTT	TRBV14	TRBJ1-4	many	NA
CASSYSGQGDGSPLHF	TGTGCCAGCAGTTACTCCGGACAGGGGGATGGTTCACCCCTCCACTTT	TRBV6-5	TRBJ1-6	many	TRBD1
CASRGTSIYEQYF	TGTGCCAGCAGAGGGACGTCGATCTACGAGCAGTACTTC	TRBV6-6	TRBJ2-7	NA	NA
CASSQDGGRENTEAFF	TGTGCCAGCAGTCAAGATGGGGGGCGCGAGAACACTGAAGCTTTCTTT	TRBV3-1	TRBJ1-1	many	NA
CASSTTGTVLTGELFF	TGTGCCAGCAGCACTACCGGGACTGTACTCACCGGGGAGCTGTTTTTT	TRBV7-2	TRBJ2-2	NA	NA
CASSEFVSSGEKLFF	TGTGCCAGCAGTGAATTCGTGAGTTCGGGGGAAAAACTGTTTTTT	TRBV2	TRBJ1-4	few	NA
CASSLLAGGHNEQFF	TGTGCCAGCAGCCTACTAGCGGGGGGACACAATGAGCAGTTCTTC	TRBV7-2	TRBJ2-1	many	TRBD2